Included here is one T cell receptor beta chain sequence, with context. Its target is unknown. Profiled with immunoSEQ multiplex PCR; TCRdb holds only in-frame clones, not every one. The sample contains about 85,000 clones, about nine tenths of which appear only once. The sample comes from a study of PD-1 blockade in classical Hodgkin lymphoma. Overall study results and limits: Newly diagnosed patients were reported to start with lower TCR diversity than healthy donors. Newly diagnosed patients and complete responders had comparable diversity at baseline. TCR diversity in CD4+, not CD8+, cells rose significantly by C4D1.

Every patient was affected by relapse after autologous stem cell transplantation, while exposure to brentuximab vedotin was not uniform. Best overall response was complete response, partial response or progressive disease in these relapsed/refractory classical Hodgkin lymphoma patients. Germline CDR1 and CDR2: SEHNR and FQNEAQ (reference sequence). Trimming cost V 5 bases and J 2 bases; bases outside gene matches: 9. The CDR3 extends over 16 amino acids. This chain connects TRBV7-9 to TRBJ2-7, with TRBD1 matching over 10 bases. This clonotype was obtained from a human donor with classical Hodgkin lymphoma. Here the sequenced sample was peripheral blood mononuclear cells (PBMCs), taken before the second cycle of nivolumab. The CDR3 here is CASSNRDRGRTYEQYF. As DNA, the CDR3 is TGTGCCAGCAGCAACCGGGACAGGGGACGGACCTACGAGCAGTACTTC. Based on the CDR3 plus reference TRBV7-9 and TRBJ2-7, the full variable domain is DTGVSQNPRHKITKRGQNVTFRCDPISEHNRLYWYRQTLGQGPEFLTYFQNEAQLEKSRLLSDRFSAERPKGSFSTLEIQRTEQGDSAMYLCASSNRDRGRTYEQYFGPGTRLTVT.